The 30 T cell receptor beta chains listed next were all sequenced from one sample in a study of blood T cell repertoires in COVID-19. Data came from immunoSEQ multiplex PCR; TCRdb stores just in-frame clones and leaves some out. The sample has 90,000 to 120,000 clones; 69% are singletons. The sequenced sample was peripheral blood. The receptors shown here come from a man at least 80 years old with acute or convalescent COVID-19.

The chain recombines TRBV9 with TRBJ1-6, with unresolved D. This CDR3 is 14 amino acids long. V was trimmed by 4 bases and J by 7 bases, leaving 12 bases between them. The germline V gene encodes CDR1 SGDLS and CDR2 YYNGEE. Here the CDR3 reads CASSSQAVNSPLHF. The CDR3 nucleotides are TGTGCCAGCAGCAGCCAGGCAGTGAATTCACCCCTCCACTTT.

The CDR3 region has the DNA TGTGCCAGCAGCCCCCGGGGGTACCTAGATACGCAGTATTTT. It is translated as CASSPRGYLDTQYF. V gene TRBV11-1 combines with J gene TRBJ2-3; TRBD2 is a possible D gene (6 bases). Germline CDR1 and CDR2: SGHAT and FQDESV (reference sequence). Between the trimmed V and J ends, which lost 5 bases and 5 bases, there was a span of 14 bases. This CDR3 region has 14 residues. Based on the CDR3 plus reference TRBV11-1 and TRBJ2-3, the full variable domain is EAEVAQSPRYKITEKSQAVAFWCDPISGHATLYWYRQILGQGPELLVQFQDESVVDDSQLPKDRFSAERLKGVDSTLKIQPAELGDSAMYLCASSPRGYLDTQYFGPGTRLTVL.

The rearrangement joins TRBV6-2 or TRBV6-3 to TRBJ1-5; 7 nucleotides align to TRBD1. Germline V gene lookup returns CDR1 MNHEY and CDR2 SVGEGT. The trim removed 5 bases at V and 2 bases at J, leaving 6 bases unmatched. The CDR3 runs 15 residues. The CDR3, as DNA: TGTGCCAGCAGTCTCAGGGGGGAGCGCAATCAGCCCCAGCATTTT. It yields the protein CASSLRGERNQPQHF.

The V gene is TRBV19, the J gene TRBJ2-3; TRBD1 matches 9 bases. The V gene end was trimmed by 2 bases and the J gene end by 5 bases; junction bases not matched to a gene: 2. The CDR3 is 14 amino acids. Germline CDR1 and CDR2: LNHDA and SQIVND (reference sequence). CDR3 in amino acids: CASSIRTGEDTQYF. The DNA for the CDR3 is TGTGCCAGTAGTATACGGACAGGGGAAGATACGCAGTATTTT.

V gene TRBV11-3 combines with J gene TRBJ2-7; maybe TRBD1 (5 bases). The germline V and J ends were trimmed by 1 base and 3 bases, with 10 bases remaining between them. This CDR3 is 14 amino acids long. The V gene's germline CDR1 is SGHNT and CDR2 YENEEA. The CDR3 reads CASSLGTQDYEQYF. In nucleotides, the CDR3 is TGTGCCAGCAGCTTAGGGACACAAGACTACGAGCAGTACTTC.

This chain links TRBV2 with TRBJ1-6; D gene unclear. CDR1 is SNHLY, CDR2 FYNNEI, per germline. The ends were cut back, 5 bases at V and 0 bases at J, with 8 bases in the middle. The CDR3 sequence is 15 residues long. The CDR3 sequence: CASSQPSSYNSPLHF. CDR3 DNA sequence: TGTGCCAGCAGTCAACCTAGCTCCTATAATTCACCCCTCCACTTT.

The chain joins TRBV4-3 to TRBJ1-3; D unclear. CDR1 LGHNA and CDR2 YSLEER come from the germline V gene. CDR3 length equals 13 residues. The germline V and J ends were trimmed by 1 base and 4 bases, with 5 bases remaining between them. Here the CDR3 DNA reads TGCGCCAGCAGCCAAGCCCAAGGAAACACCATATATTTT. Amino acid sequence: CASSQAQGNTIYF.

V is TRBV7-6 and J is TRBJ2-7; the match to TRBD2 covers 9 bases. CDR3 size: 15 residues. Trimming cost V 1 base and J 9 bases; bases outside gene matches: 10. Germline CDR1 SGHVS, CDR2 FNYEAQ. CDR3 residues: CASSLVAGEGSGQYF. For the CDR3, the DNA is TGTGCCAGCAGCTTAGTAGCGGGGGAGGGGAGCGGGCAGTACTTC.

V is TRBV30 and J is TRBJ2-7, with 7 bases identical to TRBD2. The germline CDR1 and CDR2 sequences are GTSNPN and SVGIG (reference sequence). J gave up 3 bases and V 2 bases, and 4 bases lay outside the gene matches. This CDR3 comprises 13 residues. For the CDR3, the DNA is TGTGCCTGGAGTCGGGGGGAAGTCTACGAGCAGTACTTC. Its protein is CAWSRGEVYEQYF.

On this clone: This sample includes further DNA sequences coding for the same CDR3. The CDR3 spells CASSLGGQGHYGYTF. In nucleotides, the CDR3 is TGTGCCAGCAGCTTGGGCGGACAGGGCCACTATGGCTACACCTTC. V and J are TRBV5-4 and TRBJ1-2; 8 nucleotides match TRBD1. This CDR3 has 15 amino acids. Germline values: CDR1 SGHNT, CDR2 YYREEE (reference sequence). The junction had 4 bases not matched to a gene; V was cut back by 0 bases and J by 3 bases.

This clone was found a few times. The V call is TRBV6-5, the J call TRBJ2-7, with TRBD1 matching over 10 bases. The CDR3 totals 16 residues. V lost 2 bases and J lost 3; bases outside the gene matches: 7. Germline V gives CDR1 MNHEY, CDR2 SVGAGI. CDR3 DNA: TGTGCCAGCAGTTACGGTCCCGACAGGGGGCTCTACGAGCAGTACTTC. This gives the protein CASSYGPDRGLYEQYF.

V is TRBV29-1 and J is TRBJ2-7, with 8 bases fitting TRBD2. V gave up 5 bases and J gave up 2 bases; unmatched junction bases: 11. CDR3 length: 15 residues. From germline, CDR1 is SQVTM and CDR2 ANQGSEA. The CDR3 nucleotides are TGCAGCGTTTCACTAATGCGGGAGGCCCCCTACGAGCAGTACTTC. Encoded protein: CSVSLMREAPYEQYF.

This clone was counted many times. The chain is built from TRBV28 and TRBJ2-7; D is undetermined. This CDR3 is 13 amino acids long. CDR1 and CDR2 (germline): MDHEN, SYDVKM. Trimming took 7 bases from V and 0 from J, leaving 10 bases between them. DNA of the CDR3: TGTGCCAGCACTTTCTCGAGCTCCTACGAGCAGTACTTC. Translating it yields CASTFSSSYEQYF.

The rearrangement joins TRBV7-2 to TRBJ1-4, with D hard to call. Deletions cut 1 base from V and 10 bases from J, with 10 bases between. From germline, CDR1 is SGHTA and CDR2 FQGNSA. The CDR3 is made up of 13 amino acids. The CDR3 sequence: CASSLDTRGKLFF. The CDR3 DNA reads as TGTGCCAGCAGCTTAGATACTAGAGGAAAACTGTTTTTT.

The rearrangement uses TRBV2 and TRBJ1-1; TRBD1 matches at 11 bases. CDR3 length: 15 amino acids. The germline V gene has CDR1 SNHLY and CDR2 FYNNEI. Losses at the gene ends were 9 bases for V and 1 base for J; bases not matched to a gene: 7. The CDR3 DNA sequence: TGTGCCAGTGTCCGGGACAGGGGGTGGAACACTGAAGCTTTCTTT. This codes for CASVRDRGWNTEAFF.

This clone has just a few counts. The CDR3 loop reads CASSPTGGSEAFF. The CDR3 bases are TGTGCCAGTTCCCCGACAGGGGGTTCTGAAGCTTTCTTT. The chain combines TRBV19 with TRBJ1-1; 9 nucleotides agree with TRBD1. Trimming cost V 8 bases and J 6 bases; bases outside gene matches: 7. In germline, CDR1 is LNHDA, CDR2 SQIVND (reference sequence). The CDR3 covers 13 residues.

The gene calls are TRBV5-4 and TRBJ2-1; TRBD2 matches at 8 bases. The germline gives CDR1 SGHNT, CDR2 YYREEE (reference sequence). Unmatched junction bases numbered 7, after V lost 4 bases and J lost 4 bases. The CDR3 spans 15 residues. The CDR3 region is CASSTTSGTYNEQFF. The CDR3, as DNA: TGTGCCAGCAGCACAACTAGCGGAACGTACAATGAGCAGTTCTTC.

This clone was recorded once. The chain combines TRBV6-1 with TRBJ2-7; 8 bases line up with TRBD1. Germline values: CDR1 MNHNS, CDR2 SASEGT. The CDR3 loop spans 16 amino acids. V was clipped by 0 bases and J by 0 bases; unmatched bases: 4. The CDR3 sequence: CASSEAGGQGSYEQYF. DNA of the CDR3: TGTGCCAGCAGTGAAGCGGGTGGACAGGGCTCCTACGAGCAGTACTTC.

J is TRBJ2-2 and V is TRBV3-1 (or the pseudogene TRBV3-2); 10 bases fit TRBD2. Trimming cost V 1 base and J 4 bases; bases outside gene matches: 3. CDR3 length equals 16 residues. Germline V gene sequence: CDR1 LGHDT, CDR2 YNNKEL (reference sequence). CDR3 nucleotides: TGTGCCAGCAGCCAAGCAAGGACTAGCGGCACCGGGGAGCTGTTTTTT. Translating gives CASSQARTSGTGELFF.

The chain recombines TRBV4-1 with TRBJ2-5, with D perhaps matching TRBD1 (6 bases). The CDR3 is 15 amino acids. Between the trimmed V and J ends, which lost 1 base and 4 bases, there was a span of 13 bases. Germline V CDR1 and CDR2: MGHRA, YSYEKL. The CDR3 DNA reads TGCGCCAGCAGCCAAGTCACGGACAGAACAGAGACCCAGTACTTC. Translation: CASSQVTDRTETQYF.

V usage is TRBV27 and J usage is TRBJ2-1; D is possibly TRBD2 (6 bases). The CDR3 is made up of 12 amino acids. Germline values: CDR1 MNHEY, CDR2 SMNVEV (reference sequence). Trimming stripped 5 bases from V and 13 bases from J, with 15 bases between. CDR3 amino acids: CASSSRDSGQFF. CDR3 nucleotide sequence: TGTGCCAGCAGTAGCCGGGACTCGGGCCAGTTCTTC.

The CDR3 protein is CASNHGGPADTQYF. The DNA of the CDR3 is TGTGCCAGCAACCACGGAGGCCCGGCAGATACGCAGTATTTT. This chain links TRBV18 with TRBJ2-3; D might be TRBD2 (5 bases). Trimming left V 8 bases short and J 4 bases short, with 16 bases between. Per the germline V gene, CDR1 is KGHSH and CDR2 is LQKENI. The CDR3 contains 14 residues.

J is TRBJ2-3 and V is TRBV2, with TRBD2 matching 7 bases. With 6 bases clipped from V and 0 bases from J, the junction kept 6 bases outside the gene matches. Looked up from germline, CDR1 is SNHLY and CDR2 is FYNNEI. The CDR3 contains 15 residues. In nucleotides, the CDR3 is TGTGCCAGCAGACCGGGACTACTGAGCACAGATACGCAGTATTTT. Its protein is CASRPGLLSTDTQYF. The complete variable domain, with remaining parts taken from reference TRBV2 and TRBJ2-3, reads EPEVTQTPSHQVTQMGQEVILRCVPISNHLYFYWYRQILGQKVEFLVSFYNNEISEKSEIFDDQFSVERPDGSNFTLKIRSTKLEDSAMYFCASRPGLLSTDTQYFGPGTRLTVL.

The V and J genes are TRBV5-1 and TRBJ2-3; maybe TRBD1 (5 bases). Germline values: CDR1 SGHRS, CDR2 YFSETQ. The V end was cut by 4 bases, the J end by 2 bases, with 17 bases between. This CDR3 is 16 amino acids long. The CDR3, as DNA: TGCGCCAGCAGCGCAACCCAGGGAAGCAACACAGATACGCAGTATTTT. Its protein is CASSATQGSNTDTQYF.

The DNA of the CDR3 is TGTGCCAGCAGCCCAGGGACAGGTGGCTACACCTTC. This encodes CASSPGTGGYTF. The V and J genes are TRBV7-8 and TRBJ1-2; 8 nucleotides match TRBD1. The CDR3 is made up of 12 amino acids. CDR1 is SGHVS, CDR2 FQNEAQ, per germline. The trim removed 5 bases at V and 7 bases at J, leaving 3 bases unmatched.

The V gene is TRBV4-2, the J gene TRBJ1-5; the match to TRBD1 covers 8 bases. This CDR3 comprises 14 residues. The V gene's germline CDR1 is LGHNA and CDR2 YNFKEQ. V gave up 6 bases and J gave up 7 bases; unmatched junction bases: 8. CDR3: CASSRGQGGQPQHF. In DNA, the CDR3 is TGTGCCAGCAGTCGCGGACAGGGCGGACAGCCCCAGCATTTT.

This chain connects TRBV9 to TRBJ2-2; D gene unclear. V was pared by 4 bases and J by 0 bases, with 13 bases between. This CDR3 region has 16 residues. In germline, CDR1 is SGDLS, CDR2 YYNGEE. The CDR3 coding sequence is TGTGCCAGCAGCCCATACAGATACGCGAACACCGGGGAGCTGTTTTTT. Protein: CASSPYRYANTGELFF.

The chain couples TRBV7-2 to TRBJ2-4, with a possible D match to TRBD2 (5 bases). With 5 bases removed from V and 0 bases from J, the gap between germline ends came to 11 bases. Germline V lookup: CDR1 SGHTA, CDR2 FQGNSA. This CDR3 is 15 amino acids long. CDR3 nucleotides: TGTGCCAGCAGCCTGAGGGCGCCAGCCAAAAACATTCAGTACTTC. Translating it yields CASSLRAPAKNIQYF.

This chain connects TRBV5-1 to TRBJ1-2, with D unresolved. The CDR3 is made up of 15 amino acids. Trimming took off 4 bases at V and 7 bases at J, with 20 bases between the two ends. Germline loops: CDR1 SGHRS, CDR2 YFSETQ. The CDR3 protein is CASSEPSSGVPGYTF. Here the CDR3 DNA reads TGCGCCAGCAGCGAACCCTCATCCGGGGTTCCTGGCTACACCTTC.

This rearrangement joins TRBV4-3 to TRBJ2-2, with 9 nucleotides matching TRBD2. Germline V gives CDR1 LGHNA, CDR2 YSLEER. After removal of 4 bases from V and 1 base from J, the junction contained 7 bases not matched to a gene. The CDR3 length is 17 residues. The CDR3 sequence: CASSRDQLAGNTGELFF. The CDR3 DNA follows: TGCGCCAGCAGCCGAGACCAACTAGCGGGGAACACCGGGGAGCTGTTTTTT.